The table lists the clone carrying this TCR beta chain with a few counts. Individuals drawn from 24 US areas were about 18 to 95 years old. The data were obtained in a study of blood T cell repertoires in COVID-19. Study background: Italy, Spain and the United States were the sources of the convalescent and acute COVID-19 samples.

This CDR3 spans 15 amino acids. Per the germline V gene, CDR1 is MNHNS and CDR2 is SASEGT. The V end was cut by 0 bases, the J end by 2 bases, with 5 bases between. Method: immunoSEQ multiplex PCR; TCRdb's copy keeps in-frame clones and lacks some. The profile shows under 300,000 clones, approximately 83% of them singletons. The gene calls are TRBV6-1 and TRBJ2-6, with a tentative D call TRBD1 (5 bases). This clonotype was sampled from a woman aged 45-65 years who had recovered from COVID-19. The sample comprised PBMCs or T cells enriched from blood (not recorded which). CDR3 loop: CASSEAGAGANVLTF. The CDR3 DNA reads as TGTGCCAGCAGTGAAGCAGGGGCTGGGGCCAACGTCCTGACTTTC.